The 6 T cell receptor beta chains presented below share a single source sample, sequenced in a study of Ad26.COV2.S vaccination and SARS-CoV-2 variants. Using immunoSEQ multiplex PCR, the repertoire was profiled, and TCRdb retains in-frame clones only, with some absent. Among 360,000 or so clones, 80% to 90% were seen once, and the ten largest hold about 3.4%. Regarding treatment: around 19 received Ad26.COV2.S at low or high dose, single or two shots; 5 received placebo; per-sample allocation not given. Samples analyzed were those drawn on day 63 after the first vaccine or placebo injection. The sequencing used peripheral blood, collected in a trial of Ad26.COV2.S vaccine versus placebo. The receptors were gathered from a person between 18 and 65 years old who received the Ad26.COV2.S COVID-19 vaccine or a placebo.

The chain is built from TRBV9 and TRBJ2-7, with 11 positions matching TRBD2. With 4 bases clipped from V and 2 bases from J, the junction kept 5 bases outside the gene matches. The germline V gene encodes CDR1 SGDLS and CDR2 YYNGEE. The CDR3 covers 15 residues. The CDR3 DNA reads as TGTGCCAGCAGCCCAGAGGGACTAGCGGCCTACGAGCAGTACTTC. Translation: CASSPEGLAAYEQYF. The whole variable domain, filled in from reference TRBV9 and TRBJ2-7, reads DSGVTQTPKHLITATGQRVTLRCSPRSGDLSVYWYQQSLDQGLQFLIQYYNGEERAKGNILERFSAQQFPDLHSELNLSSLELGDSALYFCASSPEGLAAYEQYFGPGTRLTVT.

This clone was picked up one time. The chain joins TRBV7-9 to TRBJ2-5; TRBD1 might be the D (6 bases). Trimming cost V 0 bases and J 7 bases, with 12 bases left between them. Germline V CDR1 and CDR2: SEHNR, FQNEAQ (reference sequence). This CDR3 region has 14 residues. The CDR3 DNA sequence: TGTGCCAGCAGCTTAGCAGGGGCAGGGGCGACCCAGTACTTC. Its translation: CASSLAGAGATQYF.

The chain employs TRBV7-8 and TRBJ2-1; TRBD1 matches at 8 bases. The CDR3 has 15 residues. Germline CDR1 SGHVS, CDR2 FQNEAQ. The trim removed 3 bases at V and 5 bases at J, leaving 6 bases unmatched. The CDR3 DNA sequence: TGTGCCAGCAGCTTGGCCGGGACAGGTCACAATGAGCAGTTCTTC. This sequence encodes CASSLAGTGHNEQFF. The variable domain in full, with the rest retrieved from reference TRBV7-8 and TRBJ2-1, is GAGVSQSPRYKVAKRGQDVALRCDPISGHVSLFWYQQALGQGPEFLTYFQNEAQLDKSGLPSDRFFAERPEGSVSTLKIQRTQQEDSAVYLCASSLAGTGHNEQFFGPGTRLTVL.

The chain has TRBV7-2 and TRBJ2-2; D tentatively fits TRBD1 or TRBD2 (6 bases each). Per germline, CDR1 SGHTA and CDR2 FQGNSA. The CDR3 covers 16 residues. V dropped 7 bases and J dropped 7 bases, with 22 bases sitting between them. The CDR3 region is CASIPPRWGAGGELFF. CDR3 in DNA: TGTGCCAGCATTCCTCCCCGATGGGGGGCGGGCGGGGAGCTGTTTTTT.

V gene TRBV4-2 combines with J gene TRBJ1-5; the D gene is possibly TRBD1 (5 bases). This CDR3 is 17 amino acids long. Per germline, CDR1 LGHNA and CDR2 YNFKEQ. Trimming pared 0 bases from V and 4 bases from J, leaving 16 bases between. The CDR3 reads CASSQDSGTLGNQPQHF. CDR3 sequence (DNA): TGTGCCAGCAGCCAAGATAGCGGGACTCTAGGGAATCAGCCCCAGCATTTT.

The rearrangement uses TRBV4-3 and TRBJ1-1; D possibly corresponds to TRBD1 (6 bases). The CDR3 sequence is 15 residues long. The germline gives CDR1 LGHNA, CDR2 YSLEER. Trimming took 3 bases from V and 6 from J, leaving 17 bases between them. CDR3 nucleotides: TGCGCCAGCAGCCACCAAGCTGACAGGAGATCTGAAGCTTTCTTT. Translated: CASSHQADRRSEAFF.